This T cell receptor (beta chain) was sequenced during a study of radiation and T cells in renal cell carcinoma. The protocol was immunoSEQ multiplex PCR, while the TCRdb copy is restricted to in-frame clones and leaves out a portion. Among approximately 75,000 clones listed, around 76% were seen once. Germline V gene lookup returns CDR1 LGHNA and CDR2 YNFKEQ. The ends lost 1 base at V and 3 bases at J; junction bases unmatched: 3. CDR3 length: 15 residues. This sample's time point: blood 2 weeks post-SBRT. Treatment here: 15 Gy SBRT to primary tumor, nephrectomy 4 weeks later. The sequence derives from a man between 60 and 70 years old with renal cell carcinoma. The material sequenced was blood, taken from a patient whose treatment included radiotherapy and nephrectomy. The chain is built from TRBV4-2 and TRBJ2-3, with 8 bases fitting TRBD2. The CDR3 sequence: CASSQGAGATDTQYF. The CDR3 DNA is TGTGCCAGCAGCCAAGGAGCGGGAGCAACAGATACGCAGTATTTT.